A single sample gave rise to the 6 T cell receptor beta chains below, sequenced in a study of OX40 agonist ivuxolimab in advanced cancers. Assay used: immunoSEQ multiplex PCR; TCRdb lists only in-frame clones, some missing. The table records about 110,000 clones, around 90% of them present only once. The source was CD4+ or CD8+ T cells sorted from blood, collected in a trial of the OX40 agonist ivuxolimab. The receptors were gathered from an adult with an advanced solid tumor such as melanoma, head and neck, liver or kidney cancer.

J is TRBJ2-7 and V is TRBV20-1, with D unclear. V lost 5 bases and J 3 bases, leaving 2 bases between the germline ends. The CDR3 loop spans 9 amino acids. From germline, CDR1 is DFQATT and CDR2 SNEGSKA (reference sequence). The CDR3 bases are TGCAGTGCTGACTACGAGCAGTACTTC. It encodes CSADYEQYF.

CDR3 in amino acids: CASSLGQGRFYEQYF. The CDR3 nucleotides are TGTGCCAGCAGCCTGGGACAAGGGCGATTCTACGAGCAGTACTTC. V gene TRBV11-2 combines with J gene TRBJ2-7; D possibly corresponds to TRBD1 (6 bases). The V end lost 5 bases, the J end lost 3 bases, and 17 bases lay between the germline ends. This CDR3 contains 15 residues. Germline assignment: CDR1 SGHAT and CDR2 FQNNGV. The full variable domain, its missing parts supplied by reference TRBV11-2 and TRBJ2-7, is EAGVAQSPRYKIIEKRQSVAFWCNPISGHATLYWYQQILGQGPKLLIQFQNNGVVDDSQLPKDRFSAERLKGVDSTLKIQPAKLEDSAVYLCASSLGQGRFYEQYFGPGTRLTVT.

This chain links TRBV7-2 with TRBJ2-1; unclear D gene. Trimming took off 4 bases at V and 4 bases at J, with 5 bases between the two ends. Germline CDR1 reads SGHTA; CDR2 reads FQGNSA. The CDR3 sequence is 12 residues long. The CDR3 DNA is TGTGCCAGCAGCTCAACATACAATGAGCAGTTCTTC. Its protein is CASSSTYNEQFF.

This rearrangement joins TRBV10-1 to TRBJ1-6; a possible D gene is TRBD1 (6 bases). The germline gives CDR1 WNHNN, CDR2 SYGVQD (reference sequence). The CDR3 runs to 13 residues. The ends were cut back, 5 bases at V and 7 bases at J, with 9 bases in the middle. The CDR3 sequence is CASSRDTNSPLHF. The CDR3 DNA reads TGCGCCAGCAGTCGGGACACAAATTCACCCCTCCACTTT.

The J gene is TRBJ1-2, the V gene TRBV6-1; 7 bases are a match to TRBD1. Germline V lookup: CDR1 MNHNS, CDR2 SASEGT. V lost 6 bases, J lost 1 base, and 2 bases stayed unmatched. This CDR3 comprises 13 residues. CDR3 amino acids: CASSWDSNYGYTF. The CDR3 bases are TGTGCCAGCAGCTGGGACAGTAACTATGGCTACACCTTC.

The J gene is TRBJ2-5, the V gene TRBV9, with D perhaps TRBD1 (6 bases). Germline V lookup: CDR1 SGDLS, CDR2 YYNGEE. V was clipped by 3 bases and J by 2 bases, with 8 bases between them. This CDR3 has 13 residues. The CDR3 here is CASSARGQETQYF. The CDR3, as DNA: TGTGCCAGCAGCGCAAGGGGGCAAGAGACCCAGTACTTC. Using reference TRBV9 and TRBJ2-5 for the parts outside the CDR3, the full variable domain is DSGVTQTPKHLITATGQRVTLRCSPRSGDLSVYWYQQSLDQGLQFLIQYYNGEERAKGNILERFSAQQFPDLHSELNLSSLELGDSALYFCASSARGQETQYFGPGTRLLVL.